The sample holds a few counts of the clone carrying this T cell receptor (beta chain). Its antigen is still unknown. Oncomine TCR Beta short-read sequencing was applied to DNA from cultured CD4+ T cells. TCRdb reprocessed the PCR reads with MiXCR, giving one entry per CDR3 protein. The sample holds some 10,000 distinct CDR3 sequences, about 23% seen once. Treatment: roughly nine-day PBMC culture with coronavirus spike peptide pools or control peptides (ViraFEST assay). This specimen belongs to a study of vaccination and CD4 T cells after COVID-19. This CDR3 is built from 13 residues. Germline V gene data show CDR1 as MNHNS and CDR2 as SASEGT. Trimming removed 6 bases from V and 6 bases from J, with 9 bases in between. Study conclusions and caveats: Convalescent patients were relatively few, and early post-infection timepoints were missing.

The J gene is TRBJ1-6, the V gene TRBV6-1; D not certain. The receptor was isolated from a human donor who received a COVID-19 vaccine. The specimen comprised CD4+ T cells from blood, cultured in vitro, sampled before SARS-CoV-2 vaccination. CDR3 in DNA: TGTGCCAGCAGCCCCAACCTTAATTCACCCCTCCACTTT. Its protein product is CASSPNLNSPLHF.